Detailed here is one T cell receptor (beta chain). The CDR3 totals 15 residues. The ends were cut back, 0 bases at V and 5 bases at J, with 14 bases in the middle. Germline CDR1 is SGDLS and CDR2 is YYNGEE. This sample was taken from a study of blood T cell repertoires in COVID-19. Looking at the study overall: The United States, Italy and Spain supplied acute and convalescent COVID-19 samples. Sources were T cells, B-cell-depleted T cells, or PBMCs; the material itself was cDNA or gDNA.

In the study's own analysis: Cell counts per sample came from amplifying reference gene primers. TCRdb's copy holds only in-frame clones and misses some; the assay was immunoSEQ multiplex PCR. V and J calls plus clone size are reproduced from that table; the DNA served to infer D and trimming. The sample includes 150,000 to 200,000 clones, roughly nine tenths of them seen just once. The material sequenced was peripheral blood. The rearrangement uses TRBV9 and TRBJ1-2; D gene uncertain. The receptor comes from a man aged 55 to 70 with active or convalescent COVID-19. The CDR3 DNA sequence: TGTGCCAGCAGCGTAGTTTCGGGGTCGGGGTATGGCTACACCTTC. Residues: CASSVVSGSGYGYTF.